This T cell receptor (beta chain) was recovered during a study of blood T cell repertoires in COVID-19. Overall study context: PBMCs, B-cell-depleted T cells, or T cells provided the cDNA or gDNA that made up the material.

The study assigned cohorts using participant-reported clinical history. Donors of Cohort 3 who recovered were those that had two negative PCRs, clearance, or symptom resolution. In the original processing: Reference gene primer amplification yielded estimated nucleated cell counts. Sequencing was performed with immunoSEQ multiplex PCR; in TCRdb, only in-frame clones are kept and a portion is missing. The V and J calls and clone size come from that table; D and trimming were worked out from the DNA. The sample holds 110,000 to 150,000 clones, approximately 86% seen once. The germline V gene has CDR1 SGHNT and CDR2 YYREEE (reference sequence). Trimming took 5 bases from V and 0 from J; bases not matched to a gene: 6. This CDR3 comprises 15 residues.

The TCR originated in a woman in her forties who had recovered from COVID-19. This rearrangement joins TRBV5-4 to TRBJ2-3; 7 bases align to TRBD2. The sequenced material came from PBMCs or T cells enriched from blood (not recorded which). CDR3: CASSLSGDSTDTQYF. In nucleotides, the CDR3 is TGTGCCAGCAGTTTAAGCGGGGATAGCACAGATACGCAGTATTTT.